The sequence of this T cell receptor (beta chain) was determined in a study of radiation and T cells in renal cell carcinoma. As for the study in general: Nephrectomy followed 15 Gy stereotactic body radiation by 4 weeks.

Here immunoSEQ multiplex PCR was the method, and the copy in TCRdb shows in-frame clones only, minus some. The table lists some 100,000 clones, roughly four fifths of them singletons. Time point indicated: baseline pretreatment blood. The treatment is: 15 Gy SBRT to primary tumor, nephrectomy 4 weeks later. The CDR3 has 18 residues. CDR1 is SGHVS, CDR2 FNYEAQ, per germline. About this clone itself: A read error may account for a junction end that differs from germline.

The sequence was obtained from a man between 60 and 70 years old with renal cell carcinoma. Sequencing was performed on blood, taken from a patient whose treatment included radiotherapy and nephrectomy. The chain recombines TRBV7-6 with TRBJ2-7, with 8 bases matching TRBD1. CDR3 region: CASSLGGEDRTGPYGQYF. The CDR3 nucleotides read TGTGCCAGCAGCTTAGGGGGCGAGGACCGGACAGGGCCCTACGGGCAGTACTTC.